This entry is about one T cell receptor beta chain. Its antigen remains unidentified. This could be a read error, since a much larger clone is one nucleotide away. Unique molecular identifiers were in the cDNA, with template-switch universal primer binding. TCRdb processed the 5' RACE reads anew with MiXCR; each CDR3 protein has one entry. The table includes some 500,000 distinct CDR3 sequences, over 8.5% detected once. The CDR3 is 15 amino acids. Trimming took 5 bases from V and 5 from J, leaving 19 bases between them. CDR1 MNHEY and CDR2 SVGAGI come from the germline V gene. This entry is derived from a study of identical twins. Findings of the study overall: Models predicted too little out-of-frame TCR alpha sharing in monozygotic twins. Insertions were reduced in abundant cord blood beta clonotypes but not in memory repertoires. Zero-insertion findings could be partly confounded by invariant cells (MAIT and iNKT cells).

These same data were also listed under a study on yellow fever vaccine responses in identical twins.

The sequenced sample was PBMCs. The TCR sequence derives from a woman aged 18-29 years in good health. The rearrangement uses TRBV6-5 and TRBJ2-7, with D possibly called TRBD1 or TRBD2 (5 bases each). Written as DNA, the CDR3 is TGTGCCAGCAGTCACCCCCGGGACGGGACCCACGAGCAGTACTTC. Protein sequence: CASSHPRDGTHEQYF.